The clone carrying this TCR beta chain was counted between two and nine times. TCRdb analysed the 5' RACE reads with MiXCR anew, one entry per CDR3 protein. The repertoire holds 52,000 or so distinct CDR3 sequences, with roughly 20% as singletons. Tregs were sorted as CD4+CD25+CD127-/low cells. The germline CDR1 and CDR2 sequences are SGHRS and YFSETQ. Trimming pared 0 bases from V and 5 bases from J, leaving 15 bases between. The CDR3 extends over 16 amino acids. This sequence was found in a female donor with breast cancer. This chain links TRBV5-1 with TRBJ2-1; tentative D call: TRBD2 (5 bases). Sequenced sample: tumor-infiltrating Tregs sorted from the breast tumor. The CDR3 bases are TGCGCCAGCAGCTTGGAGCGGAGCGGAGGAGACAATGAGCAGTTCTTC. Translation gives CASSLERSGGDNEQFF.